This T cell receptor (beta chain) was profiled in a study of identical twins. Whole-study results and caveats: In cord blood, abundant beta clonotypes had fewer insertions; memory showed no trend. Excess low generation probability was seen in twin-shared out-of-frame alpha sequences.

The ends were cut back, 1 base at V and 0 bases at J, with 10 bases in the middle. CDR3 length: 15 residues. Per germline, CDR1 SQVTM and CDR2 ANQGSEA. TCRdb reprocessed the 5' RACE reads via MiXCR and lists one record per CDR3 protein. The data contain fewer than 650,000 distinct CDR3 sequences, more than 9% of them singletons. Turning to this clonotype: What it binds is unknown.

These data also formed part of another study, on yellow fever vaccine responses in identical twins.

This chain links TRBV29-1 with TRBJ2-4; D gene uncertain. The sample consisted of PBMCs. The receptor was derived from a woman aged 18-29 years in good health. The CDR3 reads CSVEGNLEAKNIQYF. CDR3 DNA: TGCAGCGTTGAAGGGAACCTAGAAGCCAAAAACATTCAGTACTTC.